This T cell receptor beta chain originates from a study of response to subunit inactivated influenza vaccine. Trimming removed 3 bases from V and 0 bases from J, with 6 bases in between. The CDR3 length is 14 residues. In this sample, this clonotype turned up many times. TCRdb redid the calling of the RT-PCR reads with MiXCR, one entry per CDR3 protein. The sample shows under 850,000 distinct CDR3 sequences, around a sixth of them seen only once. The sequence came from a man in his fifties or sixties who received an inactivated influenza vaccine. The specimen was PBMCs from blood, collected roughly 5 days after vaccination. V gene TRBV12-3 or TRBV12-4 combines with J gene TRBJ1-3; D is undetermined. This CDR3 is CASSFAASGNTIYF. The CDR3 nucleotides are TGTGCCAGCAGTTTTGCAGCCTCTGGAAACACCATATATTTT.